This T cell receptor (beta chain) was found in a study of CD8+CD57+ T cells in acquired aplastic anemia. It was patients with CD8+CD57+ cell expansion by flow cytometry who were chosen for sequencing. The diagnosis in all patients was severe acquired aplastic anemia. Genomic DNA, serving as template, underwent TCR beta VDJ and CDR3 profiling. TCRdb independently ran MiXCR on the reads; one entry per CDR3 protein. The sample holds 200,000 to 300,000 distinct CDR3 sequences; 40% to 50% are singletons and the top ten take 7.8%. This receptor was taken from a human donor with aplastic anemia. The sample taken for sequencing was sorted CD4+, CD8+, or CD8+CD57+ T cells (not recorded which) from PBMCs.

DNA of the CDR3: TGCGCCAGCACACAAGCGCCGGGACCTCAAGAGACCCAGTACTTC. Amino acid sequence: CASTQAPGPQETQYF. The gene calls are TRBV10-2 and TRBJ2-5; D may correspond to TRBD1 or TRBD2 (5 bases each). V lost 7 bases to trimming and J lost 2 bases, with 17 bases between them. This CDR3 contains 15 residues. Germline V gives CDR1 WSHSY, CDR2 SAAADI.